This record looks at one TCR beta chain sequence and its context. TCRdb's copy holds only in-frame clones and misses some; the assay was immunoSEQ multiplex PCR. The sample has approximately 10,000 clones, about 88% seen once. V dropped 7 bases and J dropped 0; count of bases not matched to a gene: 11. The CDR3 totals 18 residues. Germline V gives CDR1 MDHEN, CDR2 SYDVKM. These data originate in a study of PD-1 blockade in classical Hodgkin lymphoma. This sample's time point: cycle 4 day 1 (C4D1), after less than 7 weeks of nivolumab. Autologous stem cell transplantation was followed by relapse in every patient, and brentuximab vedotin exposure varied. Magnetic negative selection was used to purify CD8+ T cells from thawed PBMCs.

The chain links TRBV28 to TRBJ2-7; 14 bases are a match to TRBD2. The receptor was derived from a human donor with classical Hodgkin lymphoma. The donor label of this sample is uncertain. Source: CD8+ T cells from blood, taken before the fourth cycle of nivolumab. The CDR3 DNA follows: TGTGCCAGCACCCGGGGACTAGCGGGAGTAAGTAGCTCCTACGAGCAGTACTTC. Protein sequence: CASTRGLAGVSSSYEQYF.